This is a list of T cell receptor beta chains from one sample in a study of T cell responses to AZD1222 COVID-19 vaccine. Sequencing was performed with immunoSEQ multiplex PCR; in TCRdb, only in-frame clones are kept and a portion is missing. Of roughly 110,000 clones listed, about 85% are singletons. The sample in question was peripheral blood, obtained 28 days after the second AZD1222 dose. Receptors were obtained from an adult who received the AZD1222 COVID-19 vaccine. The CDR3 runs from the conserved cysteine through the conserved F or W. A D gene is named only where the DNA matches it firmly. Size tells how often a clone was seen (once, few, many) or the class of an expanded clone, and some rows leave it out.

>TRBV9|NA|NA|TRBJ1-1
TGTGCCAGCAGCGTAAGGGAAGGGGTGAACACTGAAGCTTTCTTT
CASSVREGVNTEAFF
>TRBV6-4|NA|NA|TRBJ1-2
TGTGCCAGCAGCCTCGACCGTGGCTATGGCTACACCTTC
CASSLDRGYGYTF
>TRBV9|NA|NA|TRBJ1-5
TGTGCCAGCAGCGCTTGGGATAGCAATCAGCCCCAGCATTTT
CASSAWDSNQPQHF
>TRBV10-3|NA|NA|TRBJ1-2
TGTGCCATCAGTGAGTCGGGGTCCATGCTCTACACCTTC
CAISESGSMLYTF
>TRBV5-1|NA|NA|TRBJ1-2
TGCGCCAGCAGCTTGCGGGCAGACCAGGGAGGCTACACCTTC
CASSLRADQGGYTF
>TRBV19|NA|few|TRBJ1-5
TGTGCCAGTAGTTCTCTCGGGACTAATAGCAATCAGCCCCAGCATTTT
CASSSLGTNSNQPQHF
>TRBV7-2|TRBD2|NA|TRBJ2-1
TGTGCCAGCAGCTTAGTAGGCCTGGCGGGGGGCCCATTAGAGCAGTTCTTC
CASSLVGLAGGPLEQFF
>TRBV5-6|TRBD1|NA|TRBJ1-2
TGTGCCAGCAGCTTCCGACAGGGGGTCTATGGCTACACCTTC
CASSFRQGVYGYTF
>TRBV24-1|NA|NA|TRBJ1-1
TGTGCCACCAGTGACCCCGGACGGAGTAATGAAGCTTTCTTT
CATSDPGRSNEAFF
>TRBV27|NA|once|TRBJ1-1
TGTGCCAGCAGTTTATCCTGGAACACTGAAGCTTTCTTT
CASSLSWNTEAFF
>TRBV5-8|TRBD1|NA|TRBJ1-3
TGTGCCAGCAGCCGACAGGGGGTCTCTGGAAACACCATATATTTT
CASSRQGVSGNTIYF
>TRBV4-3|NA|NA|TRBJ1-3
TGCGCCAGCAGCCAAGATCTCGTAACTGGAAACACCATATATTTT
CASSQDLVTGNTIYF
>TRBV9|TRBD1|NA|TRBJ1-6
TGTGCCAGCAGCCATAAGCGGGACAGGGGTTCCTATAATTCACCCCTCCACTTT
CASSHKRDRGSYNSPLHF
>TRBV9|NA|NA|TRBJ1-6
TGTGCCAGCAGCGTACAAACAGGGAATTCACCCCTCCACTTT
CASSVQTGNSPLHF
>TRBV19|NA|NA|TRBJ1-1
TGTGCCAGTAGTATGGGGAGCGAGGATGAAGCTTTCTTT
CASSMGSEDEAFF
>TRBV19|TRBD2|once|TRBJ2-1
TGTGCCAGTAGTATTCAAGCGGGGGGCCACAATGAGCAGTTCTTC
CASSIQAGGHNEQFF